The clone carrying this TCR beta chain was seen only a few times. Its target is unknown. This CDR3 comprises 14 residues. V lost 5 bases to trimming and J lost 9 bases; unmatched junction nucleotides: 13. CDR1 is DFQATT, CDR2 SNEGSKA, per germline (reference sequence). This record belongs to a study of response to subunit inactivated influenza vaccine. Study outcomes and limitations: Authors suggested each seasonal flu vaccination may recruit only limited numbers of new T cells.

TCRdb fed the RT-PCR reads into MiXCR, producing one record per CDR3 protein. Here the sample spans around 530,000 distinct CDR3 sequences, around 11% being singletons. The chain employs TRBV20-1 and TRBJ2-1; 7 nucleotides match TRBD2. The clonotype comes from a man aged 45 to 65 who received an inactivated influenza vaccine. Material: PBMCs from blood, obtained on the day of vaccination. This CDR3 reads CSAPLVGGPGEQFF. The CDR3 coding sequence is TGCAGTGCTCCCCTGGTGGGAGGGCCCGGTGAGCAGTTCTTC.